Each of the 23 T cell receptor beta chains below was sequenced from the same sample in a study of blood T cell repertoires in COVID-19. Measured with immunoSEQ multiplex PCR; TCRdb has only the in-frame clones, and not every one. The table records roughly 260,000 clones, roughly four fifths of them present only once. Sequenced sample: peripheral blood. These receptors originate from a woman between 65 and 79 years old with acute or convalescent COVID-19.

The chain links TRBV21-1 to TRBJ1-3; the table's D call, TRBD1, has no DNA check behind it. TRBV21-1 is designated a pseudogene. The CDR3 length is 16 residues. The CDR3 spells CARTDREVCSGNTIYF. In DNA form, the CDR3 reads TGTGCCAGGACGGACAGGGAGGTATGCTCTGGAAACACCATATATTTT.

The chain couples TRBV11-2 to TRBJ1-1; D is unresolved. CDR1 and CDR2 (germline): SGHAT, FQNNGV. The V and J ends lost 4 bases and 3 bases respectively, with 18 bases between them. The CDR3 spans 16 residues. CDR3 amino acids: CASSSSHRRRDTEAFF. CDR3 DNA: TGTGCCAGCAGCTCCAGTCATAGGAGGAGGGACACTGAAGCTTTCTTT.

J is TRBJ1-1 and V is TRBV4-3, with TRBD1 identical over 7 bases. CDR1 and CDR2 from the germline V gene are LGHNA and YSLEER. The CDR3 runs 16 residues. V was clipped by 3 bases and J by 1 base; unmatched bases: 8. CDR3 residues: CASSHFSGGANTEAFF. Here the CDR3 DNA reads TGCGCCAGCAGCCATTTTTCAGGGGGAGCGAACACTGAAGCTTTCTTT.

The chain joins TRBV6-1 to TRBJ1-5, with no clear D. Germline CDR1 and CDR2: MNHNS and SASEGT. The CDR3 contains 15 residues. V was pared by 3 bases and J by 2 bases, with 11 bases between. The CDR3 sequence: CASSDIRRRNQPQHF. CDR3 in DNA: TGTGCCAGCAGTGATATTAGGCGGCGCAATCAGCCCCAGCATTTT.

The chain recombines TRBV12-3 or TRBV12-4 with TRBJ1-2; D call uncertain. There are 12 residues in the CDR3. Trimming pared 5 bases from V and 4 bases from J, leaving 8 bases between. CDR3 residues: CASSPVGYGYTF. The CDR3 DNA reads as TGTGCCAGCAGTCCGGTTGGCTATGGCTACACCTTC.

The rearrangement uses TRBV5-1 and TRBJ2-3, with a possible D match to TRBD1 (6 bases). The ends were cut back, 4 bases at V and 2 bases at J, with 11 bases in the middle. Germline CDR1 reads SGHRS; CDR2 reads YFSETQ. The CDR3 contains 14 residues. CDR3 sequence: CASSPDSITDTQYF. CDR3 DNA sequence: TGCGCCAGCAGCCCGGACAGCATCACAGATACGCAGTATTTT.

A single count supports this clone. The chain recombines TRBV9 with TRBJ1-1; D is ambiguous. The germline V and J ends were trimmed by 4 bases and 3 bases, with 13 bases remaining between them. The V gene's germline CDR1 is SGDLS and CDR2 YYNGEE. The CDR3 is made up of 14 amino acids. The CDR3: CASSPAFSDTEAFF. The DNA of the CDR3 is TGTGCCAGCAGCCCCGCATTTAGTGACACTGAAGCTTTCTTT.

The chain is built from TRBV10-1 and TRBJ2-3; D perhaps matches TRBD1 (5 bases). The germline gives CDR1 WNHNN, CDR2 SYGVQD (reference sequence). With 4 bases removed from V and 6 bases from J, the gap between germline ends came to 14 bases. The CDR3 sequence is 14 residues long. Written as DNA, the CDR3 is TGCGCCAGCAGTGGGGGCAGGACGCGGGATACGCAGTATTTT. This translates into CASSGGRTRDTQYF.

CDR3 sequence reads: CASSVVSGTEAFF. The CDR3 bases are TGTGCCAGCAGCGTGGTCTCCGGGACAGAAGCTTTCTTT. The chain uses TRBV9 and TRBJ1-1, with a weak D call TRBD1 (6 bases). V lost 2 bases and J 8 bases, leaving 13 bases between the germline ends. This CDR3 is 13 amino acids long. CDR1 is SGDLS and CDR2 is YYNGEE in the germline V gene.

This rearrangement joins TRBV2 to TRBJ2-7; the match to TRBD1 covers 8 bases. The germline CDR1 and CDR2 sequences are SNHLY and FYNNEI. J was trimmed by 5 bases and V by 4 bases; bases with no gene match: 13. The CDR3 covers 16 residues. The CDR3 reads CASSAPPGTGPHEQYF. Written as DNA, the CDR3 is TGTGCCAGCAGTGCCCCCCCGGGGACAGGACCCCACGAGCAGTACTTC.

V and J are TRBV5-1 and TRBJ2-7; D remains unclear. The CDR3 is 11 residues long. Per germline, CDR1 SGHRS and CDR2 YFSETQ. Deletions cut 0 bases from V and 6 bases from J, with 4 bases between. CDR3 bases: TGCGCCAGCAGCTTGGATCTCGAGCAGTACTTC. Amino acid sequence: CASSLDLEQYF. The entire variable domain, with the rest obtained from reference TRBV5-1 and TRBJ2-7, is as follows: KAGVTQTPRYLIKTRGQQVTLSCSPISGHRSVSWYQQTPGQGLQFLFEYFSETQRNKGNFPGRFSGRQFSNSRSEMNVSTLELGDSALYLCASSLDLEQYFGPGTRLTVT.

The chain is built from TRBV3-1 (or the pseudogene TRBV3-2) and TRBJ2-2; tentative D call: TRBD1 (6 bases). The germline V and J ends were trimmed by 0 bases and 3 bases, with 11 bases remaining between them. Germline V gene lookup returns CDR1 LGHDT and CDR2 YNNKEL (reference sequence). The CDR3 consists of 16 residues. DNA of the CDR3: TGTGCCAGCAGCCAAGAATTGGGGGCGGACACCGGGGAGCTGTTTTTT. Translated, it gives CASSQELGADTGELFF.

In its sample, this clone was seen a few times. This chain uses TRBV19 with TRBJ1-2; 11 nucleotides line up with TRBD1. Germline CDR1 LNHDA, CDR2 SQIVND (reference sequence). This CDR3 region has 16 residues. The J segment lost 4 bases and the V segment lost 5 bases, leaving 9 bases of the junction unmatched. CDR3 protein: CASSRGQGATRYGYTF. CDR3 nucleotide sequence: TGTGCCAGTAGTCGCGGACAGGGGGCAACCCGCTATGGCTACACCTTC.

This clone was found a few times. The same CDR3 can be traced to other DNA sequences in this sample. The chain combines TRBV7-9 with TRBJ1-1; 9 bases map to TRBD1. From germline, CDR1 is SEHNR and CDR2 FQNEAQ (reference sequence). The CDR3 is 14 residues long. V lost 3 bases to trimming and J lost 1 base; unmatched junction nucleotides: 0. CDR3 in DNA: TGTGCCAGCAGCTTGGGACAGGGGAACACTGAAGCTTTCTTT. It codes for CASSLGQGNTEAFF.

The V and J genes are TRBV9 and TRBJ1-6; D remains ambiguous. Germline CDR1 reads SGDLS; CDR2 reads YYNGEE. The V end was cut by 3 bases, the J end by 7 bases, with 8 bases between. This CDR3 region has 13 residues. The CDR3 DNA is TGTGCCAGCAGCGACCTACAGAATTCACCCCTCCACTTT. Its translation is CASSDLQNSPLHF.

J is TRBJ1-2 and V is TRBV9, with 7 bases aligning to TRBD1. The ends lost 3 bases at V and 4 bases at J; junction bases unmatched: 6. CDR1 is SGDLS and CDR2 is YYNGEE in the germline V gene. The CDR3 is 14 residues long. This chain's CDR3 is CASSEGQASYGYTF. The CDR3 DNA reads as TGTGCCAGCAGCGAAGGACAGGCGTCCTATGGCTACACCTTC.

This chain uses TRBV30 with TRBJ2-5, with 9 bases identical to TRBD1. Trimming at V came to 3 bases and at J to 5 bases, leaving 4 bases not matched to a gene. There are 13 residues in the CDR3. Germline V lookup: CDR1 GTSNPN, CDR2 SVGIG (reference sequence). The CDR3 DNA reads TGTGCCTGGAGCAAAGGACAGGGGGAGACCCAGTACTTC. It encodes CAWSKGQGETQYF.

This clone was found once. This chain links TRBV29-1 with TRBJ2-2, with D perhaps TRBD2 (6 bases). The germline V gene encodes CDR1 SQVTM and CDR2 ANQGSEA. Trimming shortened V by 7 bases and J by 4 bases, and 10 bases separated the two germline ends. The CDR3 covers 12 residues. CDR3 coding DNA: TGCAGCGGCGGACTAATCACCGGGGAGCTGTTTTTT. This encodes CSGGLITGELFF.

The chain uses TRBV28 and TRBJ2-7; 7 bases match TRBD1. V shed 5 bases, J shed 4 bases, and the junction held 5 bases outside the gene matches. Germline values: CDR1 MDHEN, CDR2 SYDVKM. This CDR3 comprises 13 residues. This CDR3 reads CASSQGVVYEQYF. The CDR3, as DNA: TGTGCCAGCAGTCAGGGGGTAGTATACGAGCAGTACTTC.

The CDR3 sequence is CASSRLETQYF. The CDR3 nucleotides read TGTGCCAGCAGCCGACTTGAGACCCAGTACTTC. This chain links TRBV7-2 with TRBJ2-5; D gene ambiguous. This CDR3 has 11 amino acids. Germline CDR1 is SGHTA and CDR2 is FQGNSA. V gave up 5 bases and J gave up 5 bases, with 6 bases separating them.

This clone has only one observation. CDR3 DNA sequence: TGTGCCAGCAGTTACGAGTCATATGGCTACACCTTC. Translating it yields CASSYESYGYTF. The chain recombines TRBV6-6 with TRBJ1-2; D uncertain. Trimming pared 2 bases from V and 5 bases from J, leaving 6 bases between. Germline values: CDR1 MNHNY, CDR2 SVGAGI (reference sequence). The CDR3 is made up of 12 amino acids.

The CDR3 DNA reads as TGTGCCAGCAGCTTAGGCGTGGGGCGGAGCTATGGCTACACCTTC. It specifies CASSLGVGRSYGYTF. The chain recombines TRBV13 with TRBJ1-2, with D perhaps matching TRBD1 (5 bases). CDR1 is PRHDT, CDR2 FYEKMQ, per germline (reference sequence). The CDR3 runs to 15 residues. Trimming took off 0 bases at V and 4 bases at J, with 12 bases between the two ends.

This clone was found a few times. This chain connects TRBV18 to TRBJ1-2; 10 bases fit TRBD1. Trimming at V came to 3 bases and at J to 6 bases, leaving 7 bases not matched to a gene. Germline V CDR1 and CDR2: KGHSH, LQKENI. The CDR3 length is 15 residues. The CDR3 sequence is CASSPQEGQGDGYTF. The CDR3 coding sequence is TGTGCCAGCTCACCGCAAGAAGGACAGGGGGATGGCTACACCTTC.